The present T cell receptor (beta chain) was sequenced within a study of OX40 agonist ivuxolimab in advanced cancers. Clones were sequenced by immunoSEQ multiplex PCR, and TCRdb holds only the in-frame ones, with some missing. The sample has about 40,000 clones; about nine tenths are singletons. V lost 1 base and J 2 bases, leaving 12 bases between the germline ends. Germline V gene sequence: CDR1 LNHNV, CDR2 YYDKDF (reference sequence). This CDR3 is built from 16 residues. The V call is TRBV15, the J call TRBJ2-4, with a tentative D call TRBD2 (6 bases). This receptor was taken from an adult with an advanced solid tumor such as melanoma, head and neck, liver or kidney cancer. The sequencing used CD4+ or CD8+ T cells sorted from blood, collected in a trial of the OX40 agonist ivuxolimab. The CDR3 sequence: CATSRVGGVSKNIQYF. The CDR3 bases are TGTGCCACCAGCAGAGTCGGAGGGGTGTCCAAAAACATTCAGTACTTC. Together with reference TRBV15 and TRBJ2-4, the CDR3 gives the full variable domain: DAMVIQNPRYQVTQFGKPVTLSCSQTLNHNVMYWYQQKSSQAPKLLFHYYDKDFNNEADTPDNFQSRRPNTSFCFLDIRSPGLGDTAMYLCATSRVGGVSKNIQYFGAGTRLSVL.